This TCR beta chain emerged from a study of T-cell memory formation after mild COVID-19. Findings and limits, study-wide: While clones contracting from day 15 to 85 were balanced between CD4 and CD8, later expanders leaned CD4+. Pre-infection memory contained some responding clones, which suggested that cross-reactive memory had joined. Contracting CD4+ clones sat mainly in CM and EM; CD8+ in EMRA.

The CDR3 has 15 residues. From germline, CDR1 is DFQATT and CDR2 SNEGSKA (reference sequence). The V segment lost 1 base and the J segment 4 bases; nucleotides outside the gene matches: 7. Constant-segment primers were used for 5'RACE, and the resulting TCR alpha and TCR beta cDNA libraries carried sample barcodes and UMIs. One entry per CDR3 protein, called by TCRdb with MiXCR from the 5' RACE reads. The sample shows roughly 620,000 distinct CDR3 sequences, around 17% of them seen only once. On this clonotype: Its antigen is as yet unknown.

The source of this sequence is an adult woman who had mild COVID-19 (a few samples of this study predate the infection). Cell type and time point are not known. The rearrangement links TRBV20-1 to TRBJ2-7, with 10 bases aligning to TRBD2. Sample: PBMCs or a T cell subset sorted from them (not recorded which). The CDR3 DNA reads TGCAGTGCTAGAGGGTGGACTAGCGGATCTTACGAGCAGTACTTC. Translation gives CSARGWTSGSYEQYF.